This T cell receptor (beta chain) was found in a study of human T cells and chemical hapten exposure. Background on the study: For sensitization, 2% DPC was applied to a 2 cm by 2 cm patch of upper inner arm skin. Patients, a majority of them female, were diagnosed with alopecia areata, totalis or universalis. How much TCR each sample yielded varied, mostly because pooled library volumes differed slightly. Study-wide findings and caveats: The number of TCRs above 1 in 1000 frequency did not change after DPC sensitization.

In the case of this clonotype: Antigen unknown.

TCRdb recomputed calls from the RACE reads with MiXCR, one row per CDR3 protein. The sample gives around 50,000 distinct CDR3 sequences, around 9.5% of which show up once; about 1.7% is in the top ten. Time point denoted: patch test 2, 6 weeks after DPC sensitization. Indicated treatment: therapeutic diphenylcyclopropenone sensitization with weekly scalp DPC. The CDR3 loop spans 16 amino acids. The V segment lost 3 bases and the J segment 3 bases; nucleotides outside the gene matches: 5. This TCR was sampled from a woman in her 50s with alopecia areata. Some clones in this sample may be carry-over from other donors' samples. The genes are TRBV12-3 or TRBV12-4 and TRBJ2-3; 11 bases align to TRBD2. The sample here was whole blood, taken in connection with sensitization to the hapten diphenylcyclopropenone (DPC). The CDR3, as DNA: TGTGCCAGCAGTTTCTTTGGACTAGCGGGTACAGATACGCAGTATTTT. As protein: CASSFFGLAGTDTQYF.